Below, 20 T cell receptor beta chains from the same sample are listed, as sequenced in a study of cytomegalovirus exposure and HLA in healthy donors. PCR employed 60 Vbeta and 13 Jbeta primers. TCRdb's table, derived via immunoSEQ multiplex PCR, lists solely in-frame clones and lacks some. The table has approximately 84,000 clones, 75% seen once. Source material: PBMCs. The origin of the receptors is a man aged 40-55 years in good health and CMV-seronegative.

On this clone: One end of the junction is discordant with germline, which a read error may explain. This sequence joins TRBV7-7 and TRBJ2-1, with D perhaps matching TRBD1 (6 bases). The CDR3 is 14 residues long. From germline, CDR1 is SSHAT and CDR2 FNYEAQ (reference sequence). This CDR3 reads CASSLTGSYNEQFF. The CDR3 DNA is TGTGCTAGCAGCTTAACAGGGTCCTACAATGAGCAGTTCTTC.

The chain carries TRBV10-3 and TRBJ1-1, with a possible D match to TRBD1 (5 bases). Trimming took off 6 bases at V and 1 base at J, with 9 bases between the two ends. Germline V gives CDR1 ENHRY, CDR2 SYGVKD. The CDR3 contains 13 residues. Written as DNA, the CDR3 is TGTGCCATCAGCGTAGACAGGAACACTGAAGCTTTCTTT. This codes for CAISVDRNTEAFF.

As DNA, the CDR3 is TGCGCCAGCAGCCAGCGGGGCGTCGGGGAGCTGTTTTTT. It is translated as CASSQRGVGELFF. The chain couples TRBV5-1 to TRBJ2-2; 7 bases agree with TRBD2. Germline loops: CDR1 SGHRS, CDR2 YFSETQ. The CDR3 runs 13 residues. V dropped 4 bases and J dropped 7; count of bases not matched to a gene: 4.

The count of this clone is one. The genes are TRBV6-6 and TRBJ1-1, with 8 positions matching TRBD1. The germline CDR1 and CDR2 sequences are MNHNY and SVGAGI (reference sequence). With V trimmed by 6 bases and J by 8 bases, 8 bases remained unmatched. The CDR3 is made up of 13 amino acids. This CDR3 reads CASSHDRGREAFF. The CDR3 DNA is TGTGCCAGCAGCCACGACAGGGGCCGGGAAGCTTTCTTT.

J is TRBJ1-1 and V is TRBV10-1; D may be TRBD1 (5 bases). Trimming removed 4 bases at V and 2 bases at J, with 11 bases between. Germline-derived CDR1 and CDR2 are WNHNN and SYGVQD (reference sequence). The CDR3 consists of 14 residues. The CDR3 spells CASSGAGPNTEAFF. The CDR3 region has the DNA TGCGCCAGCAGTGGGGCAGGGCCTAACACTGAAGCTTTCTTT.

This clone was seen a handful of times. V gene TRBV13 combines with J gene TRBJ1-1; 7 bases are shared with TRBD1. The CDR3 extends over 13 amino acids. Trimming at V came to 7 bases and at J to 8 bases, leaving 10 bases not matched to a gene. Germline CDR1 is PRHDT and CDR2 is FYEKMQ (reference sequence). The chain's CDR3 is CASKGQALGEAFF. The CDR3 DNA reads TGTGCCAGCAAAGGACAGGCCCTTGGGGAAGCTTTCTTT.

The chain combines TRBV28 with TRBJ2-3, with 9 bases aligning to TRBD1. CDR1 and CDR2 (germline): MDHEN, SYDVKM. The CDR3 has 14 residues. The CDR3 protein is CATSRDRDTDTQYF. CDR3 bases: TGTGCGACCTCCCGGGACAGGGACACAGATACGCAGTATTTT.

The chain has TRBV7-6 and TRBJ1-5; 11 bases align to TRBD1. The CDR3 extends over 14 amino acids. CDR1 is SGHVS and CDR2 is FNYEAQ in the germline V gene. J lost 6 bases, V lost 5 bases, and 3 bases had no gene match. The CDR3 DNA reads TGTGCCAGCAGCGCCGGGACAGGGGGTCAGCCCCAGCATTTT. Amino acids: CASSAGTGGQPQHF.

CDR3 region: CASSLRSPRDGYTF. DNA of the CDR3: TGCGCCAGCAGTCTGAGATCCCCGCGGGATGGCTACACCTTC. V gene TRBV5-1 combines with J gene TRBJ1-2; D ambiguous. V lost 5 bases and J lost 6, with 17 bases in between. The germline gives CDR1 SGHRS, CDR2 YFSETQ. The CDR3 is 14 residues long.

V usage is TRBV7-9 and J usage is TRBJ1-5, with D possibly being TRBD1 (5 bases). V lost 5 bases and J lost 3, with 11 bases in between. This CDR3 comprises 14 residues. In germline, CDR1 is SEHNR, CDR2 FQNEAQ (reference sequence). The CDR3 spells CASSDMDTNQPQHF. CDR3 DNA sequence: TGTGCCAGCAGCGATATGGACACCAATCAGCCCCAGCATTTT.

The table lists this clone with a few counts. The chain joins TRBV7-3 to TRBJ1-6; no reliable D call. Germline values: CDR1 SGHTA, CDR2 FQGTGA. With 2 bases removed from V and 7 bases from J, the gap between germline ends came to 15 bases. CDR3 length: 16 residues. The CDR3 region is CASSLYAGSGNSPLHF. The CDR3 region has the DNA TGTGCCAGCAGCTTATATGCAGGCTCTGGGAATTCACCCCTCCACTTT.

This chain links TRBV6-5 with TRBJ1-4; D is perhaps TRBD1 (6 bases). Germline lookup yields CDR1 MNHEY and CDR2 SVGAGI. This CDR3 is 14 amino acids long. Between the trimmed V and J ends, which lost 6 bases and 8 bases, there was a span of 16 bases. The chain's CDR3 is CASSLQGSTEKLFF. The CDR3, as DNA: TGTGCCAGCAGCTTACAGGGCTCCACGGAAAAACTGTTTTTT.

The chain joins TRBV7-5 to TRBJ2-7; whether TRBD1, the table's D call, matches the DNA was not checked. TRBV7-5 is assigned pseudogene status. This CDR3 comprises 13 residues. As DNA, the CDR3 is TGTGCCAGAAGCGAGTCAGGGGGAGACGAGCAGTACTTC. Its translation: CARSESGGDEQYF.

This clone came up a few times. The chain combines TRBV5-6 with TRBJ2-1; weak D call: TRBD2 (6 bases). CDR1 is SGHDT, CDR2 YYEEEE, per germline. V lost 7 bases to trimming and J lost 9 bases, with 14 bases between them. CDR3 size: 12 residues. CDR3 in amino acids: CASGAGYGEQFF. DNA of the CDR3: TGTGCCAGCGGCGCGGGGTACGGTGAGCAGTTCTTC. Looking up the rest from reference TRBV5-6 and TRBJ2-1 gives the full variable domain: DAGVTQSPTHLIKTRGQQVTLRCSPKSGHDTVSWYQQALGQGPQFIFQYYEEEERQRGNFPDRFSGHQFPNYSSELNVNALLLGDSALYLCASGAGYGEQFFGPGTRLTVL.

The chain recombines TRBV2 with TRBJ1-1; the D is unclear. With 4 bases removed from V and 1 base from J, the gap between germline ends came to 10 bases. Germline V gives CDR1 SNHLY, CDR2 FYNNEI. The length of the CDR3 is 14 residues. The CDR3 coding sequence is TGTGCCAGCAGTGTGCGGCACCAGAACACTGAAGCTTTCTTT. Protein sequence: CASSVRHQNTEAFF.

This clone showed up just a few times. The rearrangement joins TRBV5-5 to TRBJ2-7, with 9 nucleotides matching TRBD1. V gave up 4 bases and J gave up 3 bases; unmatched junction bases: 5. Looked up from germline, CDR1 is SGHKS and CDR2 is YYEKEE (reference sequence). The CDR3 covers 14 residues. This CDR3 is CASSADRGFYEQYF. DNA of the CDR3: TGTGCCAGCAGCGCGGACAGGGGATTCTACGAGCAGTACTTC. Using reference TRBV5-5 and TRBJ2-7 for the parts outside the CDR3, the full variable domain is DAGVTQSPTHLIKTRGQQVTLRCSPISGHKSVSWYQQVLGQGPQFIFQYYEKEERGRGNFPDRFSARQFPNYSSELNVNALLLGDSALYLCASSADRGFYEQYFGPGTRLTVT.

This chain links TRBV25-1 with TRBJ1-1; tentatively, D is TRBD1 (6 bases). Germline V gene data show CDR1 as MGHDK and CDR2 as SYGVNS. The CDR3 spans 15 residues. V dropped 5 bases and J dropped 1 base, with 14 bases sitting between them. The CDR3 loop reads CASSQWGHPNTEAFF. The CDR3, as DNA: TGTGCCAGCAGTCAGTGGGGACATCCGAACACTGAAGCTTTCTTT.

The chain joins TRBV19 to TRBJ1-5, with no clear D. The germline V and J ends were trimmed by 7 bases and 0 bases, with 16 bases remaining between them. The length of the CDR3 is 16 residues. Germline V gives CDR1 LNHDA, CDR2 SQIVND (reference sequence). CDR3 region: CASTSCSELSNQPQHF. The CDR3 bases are TGTGCCAGTACGTCTTGTTCCGAGCTTAGCAATCAGCCCCAGCATTTT.

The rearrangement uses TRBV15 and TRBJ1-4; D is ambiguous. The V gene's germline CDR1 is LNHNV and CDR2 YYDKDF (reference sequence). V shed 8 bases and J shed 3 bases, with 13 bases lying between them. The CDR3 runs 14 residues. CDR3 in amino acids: CATRLAVANEKLFF. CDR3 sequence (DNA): TGTGCCACCCGCTTGGCGGTTGCTAATGAAAAACTGTTTTTT.

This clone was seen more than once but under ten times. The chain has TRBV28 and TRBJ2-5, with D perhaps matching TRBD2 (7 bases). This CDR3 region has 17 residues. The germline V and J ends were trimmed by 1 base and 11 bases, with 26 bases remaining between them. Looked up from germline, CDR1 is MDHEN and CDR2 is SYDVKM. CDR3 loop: CASSLFSRRGRTEEQYF. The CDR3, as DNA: TGTGCCAGCAGTTTATTCTCCCGGCGGGGGCGCACGGAGGAGCAGTACTTC.